This TCR beta chain derives from a study of blood T cell repertoires in COVID-19. Overall study: COVID-19 samples, acute and convalescent, were from the United States, Italy and Spain. Sample material is recorded as cDNA or gDNA derived from T cells, B-cell-depleted T cells, or PBMCs.

As processed by the authors: Reference gene primer amplification in the assay estimated nucleated cell counts. Produced via immunoSEQ multiplex PCR; TCRdb's table is partial and in-frame only. V and J calls and clone size follow that table, whereas D and trimming were derived from the DNA. Counted here are about 110,000 clones, around 90% occurring once; the ten biggest clones make up 0.88%. The CDR3 totals 16 residues. The germline V gene encodes CDR1 SGHNT and CDR2 YYREEE (reference sequence). The V and J ends lost 3 bases and 4 bases, in that order; junction bases with no gene match: 12. Specimen: peripheral blood. The V call is TRBV5-4, the J call TRBJ2-5; 7 bases line up with TRBD2. The receptor was isolated from a woman aged 50 to 60 with active or convalescent COVID-19. DNA for the CDR3: TGTGCCAGCAGCTCAGGCACAAGCGGGGTCGGAGAGACCCAGTACTTC. It yields the protein CASSSGTSGVGETQYF.